Shown below are 18 T cell receptor beta chains from a single sample sequenced in a study of blood T cell repertoires in COVID-19. Libraries were prepared by immunoSEQ multiplex PCR; TCRdb keeps only in-frame clonotypes and omits some of them. The sample has under 250,000 clones, about 84% seen once. Sequenced material: peripheral blood. The receptors here all came from a human donor in a cohort sampled during active COVID-19.

The rearrangement links TRBV11-2 to TRBJ2-2, with 7 bases that match TRBD2. Per germline, CDR1 SGHAT and CDR2 FQNNGV. Trimming cost V 7 bases and J 4 bases; bases outside gene matches: 12. The CDR3 totals 16 residues. The CDR3 nucleotides read TGTGCCAGCACCAATAGGCGGGGGTTGTTCACCGGGGAGCTGTTTTTT. This gives the protein CASTNRRGLFTGELFF.

This clone appeared a few times. J is TRBJ1-1 and V is TRBV5-1, with TRBD1 as a possible D gene (5 bases). Trimming left V 4 bases short and J 6 bases short, with 13 bases between. CDR3 length equals 13 residues. CDR1 and CDR2 from the germline V gene are SGHRS and YFSETQ. CDR3 sequence reads: CASSSEGVAEAFF. The CDR3 coding sequence is TGCGCCAGCAGCAGTGAAGGGGTCGCTGAAGCTTTCTTT.

J is TRBJ2-7 and V is TRBV6-1; 12 positions match TRBD2. The CDR3 spans 15 residues. Trimming removed 3 bases from V and 7 bases from J; junction bases left unmatched: 7. The germline V gene has CDR1 MNHNS and CDR2 SASEGT. CDR3 sequence: CASSELAGGILEQYF. The DNA for the CDR3 is TGTGCCAGCAGTGAGCTAGCGGGAGGGATCTTAGAGCAGTACTTC.

This sequence joins TRBV5-1 and TRBJ1-1, with no clear D. Trimming shortened V by 4 bases and J by 1 base, and 8 bases separated the two germline ends. Germline-derived CDR1 and CDR2 are SGHRS and YFSETQ. There are 13 residues in the CDR3. The CDR3 reads CASSPGANTEAFF. The CDR3 coding sequence is TGCGCCAGCAGCCCGGGAGCGAACACTGAAGCTTTCTTT.

The chain couples TRBV7-9 to TRBJ1-2; 8 nucleotides agree with TRBD1. CDR3 length equals 15 residues. After removal of 4 bases from V and 1 base from J, the junction contained 5 bases not matched to a gene. The V gene's germline CDR1 is SEHNR and CDR2 FQNEAQ (reference sequence). CDR3 residues: CASSYTGQGNYGYTF. In DNA form, the CDR3 reads TGTGCCAGCAGCTACACCGGACAGGGTAACTATGGCTACACCTTC.

Comment on this clone: In the same sample, other DNA sequences code for this CDR3. V and J are TRBV15 and TRBJ1-5; no definite D call. Trimming shortened V by 0 bases and J by 4 bases, and 10 bases separated the two germline ends. The CDR3 length is 15 residues. CDR1 is LNHNV, CDR2 YYDKDF, per germline (reference sequence). Here the CDR3 reads CATSRDPGSNQPQHF. CDR3 bases: TGTGCCACCAGCAGAGACCCGGGGAGTAATCAGCCCCAGCATTTT.

The rearrangement joins TRBV7-9 to TRBJ2-1, with D maybe TRBD1 (5 bases). V lost 5 bases and J 0 bases, leaving 14 bases between the germline ends. CDR1 is SEHNR, CDR2 FQNEAQ, per germline (reference sequence). The CDR3 length is 16 residues. The CDR3: CASSLYRTSSYNEQFF. The CDR3 DNA reads TGTGCCAGCAGCCTCTACAGGACGAGCTCCTACAATGAGCAGTTCTTC.

The chain uses TRBV3-1 (or the pseudogene TRBV3-2) and TRBJ1-1; 9 bases fit TRBD1. The CDR3 consists of 14 residues. From germline, CDR1 is LGHDT and CDR2 YNNKEL (reference sequence). V lost 5 bases to trimming and J lost 1 base; unmatched junction nucleotides: 2. CDR3 DNA: TGTGCCAGCAGCAGGGACAGGGAGAACACTGAAGCTTTCTTT. This encodes CASSRDRENTEAFF.

The table lists this clone with a count of one. The chain combines TRBV4-3 with TRBJ2-6, with 7 bases lining up with TRBD2. Germline CDR1 is LGHNA and CDR2 is YSLEER. The CDR3 runs 17 residues. The junction had 3 bases not matched to a gene; V was cut back by 0 bases and J by 1 base. CDR3 DNA sequence: TGCGCCAGCAGCCAAGATAGGGGAGGGTCTGGGGCCAACGTCCTGACTTTC. Its translation: CASSQDRGGSGANVLTF.

This chain links TRBV18 with TRBJ1-6; D is undetermined. The length of the CDR3 is 14 residues. Between the trimmed V and J ends, which lost 2 bases and 7 bases, there was a span of 9 bases. The germline V gene has CDR1 KGHSH and CDR2 LQKENI. The CDR3 bases are TGTGCCAGCTCACCAACGTCAGCGAATTCACCCCTCCACTTT. Protein sequence: CASSPTSANSPLHF.

This sequence joins TRBV30 and TRBJ2-1; 7 nucleotides agree with TRBD1. The CDR3 runs 14 residues. Germline CDR1 reads GTSNPN; CDR2 reads SVGIG (reference sequence). The ends lost 5 bases at V and 0 bases at J; junction bases unmatched: 4. CDR3: CAWLGQSSYNEQFF. CDR3 sequence (DNA): TGTGCCTGGCTGGGACAGAGCTCCTACAATGAGCAGTTCTTC.

The chain couples TRBV9 to TRBJ2-5; D possibly corresponds to TRBD2 (5 bases). The V end lost 0 bases, the J end lost 5 bases, and 14 bases lay between the germline ends. Germline V gene lookup returns CDR1 SGDLS and CDR2 YYNGEE. The CDR3 spans 15 residues. This chain's CDR3 is CASSVGVASRETQYF. CDR3 nucleotides: TGTGCCAGCAGCGTAGGGGTAGCTAGCCGGGAGACCCAGTACTTC.

The chain recombines TRBV24-1 with TRBJ2-7; possible D gene TRBD1, 5 bases. The CDR3 loop spans 13 amino acids. Trimming cost V 9 bases and J 2 bases, with 13 bases left between them. Germline V gene lookup returns CDR1 KGHDR and CDR2 SFDVKD. Written as DNA, the CDR3 is TGTGCCACCGTCTGGGGCAGAACCTACGAGCAGTACTTC. Its protein product is CATVWGRTYEQYF.

The table lists this clone with a count of one. The chain employs TRBV24-1 and TRBJ1-5; 7 bases align to TRBD1. J lost 4 bases, V lost 3 bases, and 11 bases had no gene match. The germline V gene has CDR1 KGHDR and CDR2 SFDVKD. The CDR3 consists of 17 residues. Written as DNA, the CDR3 is TGTGCCACCAGTGATGGCCTAGAGGGGGCTTCTAATCAGCCCCAGCATTTT. Translated: CATSDGLEGASNQPQHF.

This clone has just a few counts. The genes are TRBV5-1 and TRBJ2-2; possible D gene TRBD2, 6 bases. The germline V gene has CDR1 SGHRS and CDR2 YFSETQ. This CDR3 has 13 residues. V was pared by 6 bases and J by 6 bases, with 12 bases between. The chain's CDR3 is CASTLRDAGELFF. CDR3 sequence (DNA): TGCGCCAGCACTTTGCGGGATGCCGGGGAGCTGTTTTTT.

The gene calls are TRBV2 and TRBJ2-1; 9 bases line up with TRBD2. The germline gives CDR1 SNHLY, CDR2 FYNNEI. The ends lost 1 base at V and 8 bases at J; junction bases unmatched: 3. The CDR3 extends over 14 amino acids. This CDR3 reads CASSEGGRADEQFF. CDR3 in DNA: TGTGCCAGCAGTGAAGGCGGGAGGGCCGATGAGCAGTTCTTC. The full variable domain, its missing parts supplied by reference TRBV2 and TRBJ2-1, is EPEVTQTPSHQVTQMGQEVILRCVPISNHLYFYWYRQILGQKVEFLVSFYNNEISEKSEIFDDQFSVERPDGSNFTLKIRSTKLEDSAMYFCASSEGGRADEQFFGPGTRLTVL.

The gene calls are TRBV5-1 and TRBJ1-2; 9 bases fit TRBD1. This CDR3 has 18 amino acids. The junction had 17 bases not matched to a gene; V was cut back by 3 bases and J by 5 bases. CDR1 is SGHRS, CDR2 YFSETQ, per germline. The CDR3 is CASSSTGGGRSREYGYTF. CDR3 DNA: TGCGCCAGCAGCTCGACAGGGGGAGGCAGATCGAGGGAATATGGCTACACCTTC.

The V and J genes are TRBV5-1 and TRBJ1-4; a possible D gene is TRBD1 (5 bases). Germline CDR1 SGHRS, CDR2 YFSETQ. The CDR3 is made up of 15 amino acids. V gave up 4 bases and J gave up 6 bases, with 16 bases separating them. DNA of the CDR3: TGCGCCAGCAGCGTATCGGGGGGTTCGGATGAAAAACTGTTTTTT. It encodes CASSVSGGSDEKLFF.